These T cell receptor beta chains were read from a single sample in a study of cytomegalovirus exposure and HLA in healthy donors. The repertoire was sequenced with immunoSEQ multiplex PCR; TCRdb's copy has only in-frame clones and lacks some. The sample holds 100,000 to 150,000 clones, 10% seen once. Material: PBMCs. The receptors shown here come from a woman aged 18 to 35 in good health and CMV-seropositive. Both conserved end residues are part of each CDR3. Only part of the rows carry a size: once, few, many, or a class if the clone is expanded.

V gene	clone size	J gene	CDR3 protein
TRBV28	few	TRBJ1-1	CASSLLQGTEAFF
TRBV5-1	.	TRBJ2-7	CASSFTGTYEQYF
TRBV4-1	.	TRBJ1-2	CASSQVTGVDYGYTF
TRBV5-1	.	TRBJ1-1	CASSLDSGMNTEAFF
TRBV6-5	.	TRBJ1-6	CASKTGWNNSPLHF
TRBV5-6	.	TRBJ2-1	CASSSYNEQFF
TRBV2	.	TRBJ1-2	CASSVGTGSFYGYTF
TRBV5-1	few	TRBJ2-1	CASSYNRVYNEQFF
TRBV10-3	.	TRBJ2-2	CASSLRGPGELFF
TRBV30	.	TRBJ1-4	CAWSANARGLEKLFF